The T cell receptor beta chain described here comes from a study of blood T cell repertoires in COVID-19. As for the study in general: Acute and convalescent COVID-19 samples came from the United States, Italy and Spain. Nucleic acid was either cDNA or gDNA, and it came from T cells, B-cell-depleted T cells, or PBMCs.

Recruited during active infection, patients (from Seattle) were subsequently followed longitudinally. The CDR3 consists of 14 residues. Germline loops: CDR1 SGHKS, CDR2 YYEKEE (reference sequence). Unmatched junction bases numbered 10, after V lost 10 bases and J lost 6 bases. Original processing methods: Reference gene primer amplification yielded estimated nucleated cell counts. The table came from immunoSEQ multiplex PCR; TCRdb's copy has only in-frame clones and leaves some out. Clone size and V and J calls were adopted from that table, with D and trimming inferred from the DNA. In the table there are about 180,000 clones, approximately 88% of which are singletons.

The receptor was isolated from a woman aged 35 to 49 with COVID-19, enrolled during active disease. Sequencing was done on a sample of peripheral blood. The rearrangement uses TRBV5-5 and TRBJ2-1, with TRBD2 identical over 10 bases. CDR3 in amino acids: CAGSQLAGVNEQFF. CDR3 nucleotides: TGTGCCGGGTCCCAGCTAGCGGGAGTCAATGAGCAGTTCTTC. Based on the CDR3 plus reference TRBV5-5 and TRBJ2-1, the full variable domain is DAGVTQSPTHLIKTRGQQVTLRCSPISGHKSVSWYQQVLGQGPQFIFQYYEKEERGRGNFPDRFSARQFPNYSSELNVNALLLGDSALYLCAGSQLAGVNEQFFGPGTRLTVL.